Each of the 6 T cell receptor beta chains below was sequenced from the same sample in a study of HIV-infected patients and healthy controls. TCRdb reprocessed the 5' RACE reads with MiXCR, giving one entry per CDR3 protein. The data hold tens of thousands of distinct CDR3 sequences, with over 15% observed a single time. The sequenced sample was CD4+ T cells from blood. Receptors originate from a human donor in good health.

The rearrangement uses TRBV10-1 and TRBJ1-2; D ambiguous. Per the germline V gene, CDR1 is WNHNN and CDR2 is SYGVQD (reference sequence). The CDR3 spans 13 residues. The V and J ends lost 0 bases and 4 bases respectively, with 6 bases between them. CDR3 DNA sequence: TGCGCCAGCAGTGAGTCGGGCAGCTATGGCTACACCTTC. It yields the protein CASSESGSYGYTF.

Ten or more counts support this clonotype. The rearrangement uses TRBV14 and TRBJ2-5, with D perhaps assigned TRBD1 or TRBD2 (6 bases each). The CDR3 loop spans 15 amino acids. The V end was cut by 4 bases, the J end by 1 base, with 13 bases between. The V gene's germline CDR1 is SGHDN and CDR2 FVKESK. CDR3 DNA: TGTGCCAGCAGCCGTACGGGGGACATCCAAGAGACCCAGTACTTC. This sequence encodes CASSRTGDIQETQYF.

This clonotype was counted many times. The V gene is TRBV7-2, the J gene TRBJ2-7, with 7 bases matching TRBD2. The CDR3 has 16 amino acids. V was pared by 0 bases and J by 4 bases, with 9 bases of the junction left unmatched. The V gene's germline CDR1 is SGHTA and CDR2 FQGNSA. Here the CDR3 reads CASSLAGGHKLYEQYF. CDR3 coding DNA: TGTGCCAGCAGCTTAGCGGGAGGGCATAAACTTTACGAGCAGTACTTC.

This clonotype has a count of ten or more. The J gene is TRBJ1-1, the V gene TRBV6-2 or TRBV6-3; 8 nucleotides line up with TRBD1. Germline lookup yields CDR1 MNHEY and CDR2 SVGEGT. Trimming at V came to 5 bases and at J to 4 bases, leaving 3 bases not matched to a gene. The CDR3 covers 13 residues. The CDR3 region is CASSLQGGTEAFF. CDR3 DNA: TGTGCCAGCAGTCTACAGGGGGGCACTGAAGCTTTCTTT.

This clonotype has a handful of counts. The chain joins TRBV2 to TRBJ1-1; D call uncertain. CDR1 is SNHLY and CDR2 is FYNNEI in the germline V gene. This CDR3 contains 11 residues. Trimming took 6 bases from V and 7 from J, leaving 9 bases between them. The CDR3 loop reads CASSPQLEAFF. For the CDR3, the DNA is TGTGCCAGCAGCCCCCAGCTTGAAGCTTTCTTT. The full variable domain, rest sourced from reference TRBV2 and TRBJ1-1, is EPEVTQTPSHQVTQMGQEVILRCVPISNHLYFYWYRQILGQKVEFLVSFYNNEISEKSEIFDDQFSVERPDGSNFTLKIRSTKLEDSAMYFCASSPQLEAFFGQGTRLTVV.

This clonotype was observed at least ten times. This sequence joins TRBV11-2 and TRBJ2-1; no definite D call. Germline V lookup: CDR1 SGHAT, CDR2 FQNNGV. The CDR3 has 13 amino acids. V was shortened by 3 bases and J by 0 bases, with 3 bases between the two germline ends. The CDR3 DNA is TGTGCCAGCAGCTTTTCCTCCTACAATGAGCAGTTCTTC. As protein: CASSFSSYNEQFF.